This entry describes one T cell receptor beta chain. This sample was included in a study of blood T cell repertoires in COVID-19. Looking at the study overall: T cells, B-cell-depleted T cells, or PBMCs provided the cDNA or gDNA that served as material.

Produced via immunoSEQ multiplex PCR; TCRdb's table is partial and in-frame only. The table includes about 140,000 clones, more than 60% detected once. The CDR3 spans 17 residues. Per the germline V gene, CDR1 is LGHNT and CDR2 is FRNRAP. With V trimmed by 5 bases and J by 0 bases, 4 bases remained unmatched. Sample: peripheral blood. This TCR was recovered from a man aged 45-65 years with acute or convalescent COVID-19. The chain combines TRBV12-5 with TRBJ2-3; 14 bases match TRBD2. CDR3 region: CASGKGLAGGSTDTQYF. DNA of the CDR3: TGTGCTAGTGGTAAAGGACTAGCGGGGGGTAGCACAGATACGCAGTATTTT.